This T cell receptor (beta chain) originates from a study of human T cells and chemical hapten exposure. Study-level information: Patch tests delivered 0.01% DPC to the upper back and were evaluated at 6 days. Patients, predominantly female, presented with alopecia areata, totalis or universalis.

Time point reported: patch test 1, 2 weeks after DPC sensitization. The treatment: therapeutic diphenylcyclopropenone sensitization with weekly scalp DPC. Trimming at V came to 3 bases and at J to 7 bases, leaving 12 bases not matched to a gene. This CDR3 is 16 amino acids long. Looked up from germline, CDR1 is ENHRY and CDR2 is SYGVKD. Study conclusions and caveats: Expanded TCRs formed significantly more large CDR3 similarity clusters than controls.

TCRdb independently ran MiXCR on the RACE reads; one entry per CDR3 protein. The sample holds around 300,000 distinct CDR3 sequences, approximately 6.3% seen once. This clonotype was seen more than once but under ten times. Its antigen is as yet unknown. Sequences were derived from whole blood, sampled in connection with sensitization to the hapten diphenylcyclopropenone (DPC). The clonotype originates from a woman under 30 with alopecia areata. Some clones in this sample may be carry-over from other donors' samples. The gene calls are TRBV10-3 and TRBJ2-1; 7 bases are a match to TRBD2. As DNA, the CDR3 is TGTGCCATCAGTGACCCCAAGCGGGGTGGCGAAAATGAGCAGTTCTTC. Translated: CAISDPKRGGENEQFF.